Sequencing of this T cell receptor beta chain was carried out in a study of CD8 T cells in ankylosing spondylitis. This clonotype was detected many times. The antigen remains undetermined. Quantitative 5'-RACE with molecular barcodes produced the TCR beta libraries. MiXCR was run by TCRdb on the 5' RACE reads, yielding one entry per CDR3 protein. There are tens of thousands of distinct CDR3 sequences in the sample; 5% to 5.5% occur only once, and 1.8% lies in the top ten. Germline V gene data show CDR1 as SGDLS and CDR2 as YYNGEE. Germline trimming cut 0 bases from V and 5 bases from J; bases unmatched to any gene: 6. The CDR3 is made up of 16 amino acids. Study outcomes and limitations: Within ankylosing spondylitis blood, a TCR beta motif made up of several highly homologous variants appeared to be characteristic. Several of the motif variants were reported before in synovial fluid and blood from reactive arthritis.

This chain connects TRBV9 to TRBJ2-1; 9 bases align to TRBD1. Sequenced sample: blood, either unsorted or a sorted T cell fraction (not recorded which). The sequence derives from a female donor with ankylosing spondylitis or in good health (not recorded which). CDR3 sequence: CASSVAPQGADNEQFF. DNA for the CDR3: TGTGCCAGCAGCGTAGCCCCACAGGGGGCGGACAATGAGCAGTTCTTC.